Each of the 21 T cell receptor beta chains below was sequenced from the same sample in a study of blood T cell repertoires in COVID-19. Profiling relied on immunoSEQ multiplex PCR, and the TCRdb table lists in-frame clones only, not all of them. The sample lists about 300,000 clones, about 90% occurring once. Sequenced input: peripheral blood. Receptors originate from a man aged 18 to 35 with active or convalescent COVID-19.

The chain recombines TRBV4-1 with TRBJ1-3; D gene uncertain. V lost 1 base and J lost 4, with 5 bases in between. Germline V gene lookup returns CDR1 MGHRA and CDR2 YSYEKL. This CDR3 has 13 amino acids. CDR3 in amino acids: CASSQGLGNTIYF. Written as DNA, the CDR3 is TGCGCCAGCAGCCAAGGGCTGGGAAACACCATATATTTT.

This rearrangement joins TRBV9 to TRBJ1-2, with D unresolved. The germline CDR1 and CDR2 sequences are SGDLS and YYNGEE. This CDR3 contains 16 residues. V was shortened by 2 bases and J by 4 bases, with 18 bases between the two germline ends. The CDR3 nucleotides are TGTGCCAGCAGCGTCGCCCGAAATGGGGAGACCTATGGCTACACCTTC. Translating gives CASSVARNGETYGYTF.

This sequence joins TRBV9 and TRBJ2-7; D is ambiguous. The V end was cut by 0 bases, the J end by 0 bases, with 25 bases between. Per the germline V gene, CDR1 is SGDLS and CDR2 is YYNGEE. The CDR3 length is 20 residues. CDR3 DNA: TGTGCCAGCAGCGTAGGCGGCAGTGGTTACACGGCCTCAGACTCCTACGAGCAGTACTTC. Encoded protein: CASSVGGSGYTASDSYEQYF.

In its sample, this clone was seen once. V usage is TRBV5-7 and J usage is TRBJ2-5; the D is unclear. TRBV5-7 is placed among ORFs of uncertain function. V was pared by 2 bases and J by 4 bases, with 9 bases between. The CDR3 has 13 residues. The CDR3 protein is CASSFTEAETQYF. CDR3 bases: TGTGCCAGCAGCTTCACCGAGGCAGAGACCCAGTACTTC.

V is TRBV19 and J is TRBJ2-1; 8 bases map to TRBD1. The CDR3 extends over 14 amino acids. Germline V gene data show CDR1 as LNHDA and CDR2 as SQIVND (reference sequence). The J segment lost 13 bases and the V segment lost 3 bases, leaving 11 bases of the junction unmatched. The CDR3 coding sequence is TGTGCCAGTAGTATGTATATTCAGGGGGCATATCAGTTCTTC. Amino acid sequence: CASSMYIQGAYQFF.

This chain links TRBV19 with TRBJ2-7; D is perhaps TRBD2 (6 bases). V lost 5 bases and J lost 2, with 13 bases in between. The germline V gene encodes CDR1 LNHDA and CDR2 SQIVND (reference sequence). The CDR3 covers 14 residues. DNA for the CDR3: TGTGCCAGTAGTCCTCTAGGACTAACCTACGAGCAGTACTTC. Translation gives CASSPLGLTYEQYF.

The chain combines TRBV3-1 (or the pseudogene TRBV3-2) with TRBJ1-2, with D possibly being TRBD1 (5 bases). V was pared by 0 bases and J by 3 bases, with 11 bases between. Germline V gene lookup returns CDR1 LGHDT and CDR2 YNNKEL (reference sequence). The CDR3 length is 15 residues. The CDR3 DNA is TGTGCCAGCAGCCAAGAACCACAGGCCGACTATGGCTACACCTTC. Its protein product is CASSQEPQADYGYTF.

CDR3 bases: TGTGCCAGCAGGCCGACTAGGATCTACGAGCAGTACTTC. As protein: CASRPTRIYEQYF. The V gene is TRBV28, the J gene TRBJ2-7; D possibly corresponds to TRBD2 (6 bases). Germline lookup yields CDR1 MDHEN and CDR2 SYDVKM. This CDR3 spans 13 amino acids. V gave up 6 bases and J gave up 3 bases, with 12 bases separating them.

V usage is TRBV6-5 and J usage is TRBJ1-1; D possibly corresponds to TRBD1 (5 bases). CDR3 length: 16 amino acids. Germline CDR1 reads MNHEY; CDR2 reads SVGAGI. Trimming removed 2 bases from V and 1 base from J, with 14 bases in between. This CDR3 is CASSYHPVQGNTEAFF. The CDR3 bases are TGTGCCAGCAGTTACCATCCAGTCCAGGGGAACACTGAAGCTTTCTTT.

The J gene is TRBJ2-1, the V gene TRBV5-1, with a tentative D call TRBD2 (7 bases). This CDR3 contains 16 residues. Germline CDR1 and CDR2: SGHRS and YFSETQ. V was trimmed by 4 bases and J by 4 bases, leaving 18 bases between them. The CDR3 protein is CASSPPGGGGYNEQFF. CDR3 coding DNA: TGCGCCAGCAGCCCTCCCGGAGGGGGGGGTTACAATGAGCAGTTCTTC. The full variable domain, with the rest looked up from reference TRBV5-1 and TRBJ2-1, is KAGVTQTPRYLIKTRGQQVTLSCSPISGHRSVSWYQQTPGQGLQFLFEYFSETQRNKGNFPGRFSGRQFSNSRSEMNVSTLELGDSALYLCASSPPGGGGYNEQFFGPGTRLTVL.

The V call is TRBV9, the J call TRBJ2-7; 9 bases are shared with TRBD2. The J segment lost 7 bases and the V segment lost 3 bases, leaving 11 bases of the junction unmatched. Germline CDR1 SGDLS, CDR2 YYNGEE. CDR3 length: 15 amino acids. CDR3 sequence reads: CASSAQTSGRLEQYF. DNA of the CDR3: TGTGCCAGCAGCGCCCAGACTAGCGGTAGGCTGGAGCAGTACTTC.

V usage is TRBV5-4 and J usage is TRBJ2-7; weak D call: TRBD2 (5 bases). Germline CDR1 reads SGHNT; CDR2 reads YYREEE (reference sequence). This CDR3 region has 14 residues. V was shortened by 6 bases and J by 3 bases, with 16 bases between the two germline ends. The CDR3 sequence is CASTLGPDYYEQYF. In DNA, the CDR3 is TGTGCCAGCACCCTAGGACCTGACTACTACGAGCAGTACTTC.

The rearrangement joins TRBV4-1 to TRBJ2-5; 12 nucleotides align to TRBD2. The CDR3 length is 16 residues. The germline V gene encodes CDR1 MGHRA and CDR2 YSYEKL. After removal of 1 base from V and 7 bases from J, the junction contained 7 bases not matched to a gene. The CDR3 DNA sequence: TGCGCCAGCAGCCAAGCCGGGACTAGCGGGTCGGGGACCCAGTACTTC. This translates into CASSQAGTSGSGTQYF.

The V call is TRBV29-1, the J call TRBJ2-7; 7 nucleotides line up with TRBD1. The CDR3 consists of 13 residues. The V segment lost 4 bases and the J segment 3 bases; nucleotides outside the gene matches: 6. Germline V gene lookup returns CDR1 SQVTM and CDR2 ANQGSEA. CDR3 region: CSVGDRVDYEQYF. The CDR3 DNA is TGCAGCGTTGGTGACAGGGTGGACTACGAGCAGTACTTC.

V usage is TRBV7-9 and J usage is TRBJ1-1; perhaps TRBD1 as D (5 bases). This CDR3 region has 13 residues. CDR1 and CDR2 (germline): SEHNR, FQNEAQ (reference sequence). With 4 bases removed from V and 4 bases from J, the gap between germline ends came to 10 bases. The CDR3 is CASSSGGSTEAFF. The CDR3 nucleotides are TGTGCCAGCAGCTCCGGGGGGAGCACTGAAGCTTTCTTT.

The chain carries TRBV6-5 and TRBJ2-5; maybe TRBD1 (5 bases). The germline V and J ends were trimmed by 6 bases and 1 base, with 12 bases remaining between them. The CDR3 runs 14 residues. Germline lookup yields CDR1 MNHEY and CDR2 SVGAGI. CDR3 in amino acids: CASSYDSSQETQYF. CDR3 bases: TGTGCCAGCAGCTACGACAGTTCCCAAGAGACCCAGTACTTC.

CDR3 DNA: TGTGCCAGCAGCCAGGGGACATATAAAACGAACACCGGGGAGCTGTTTTTT. This encodes CASSQGTYKTNTGELFF. This sequence joins TRBV3-1 (or the pseudogene TRBV3-2) and TRBJ2-2, with a tentative D call TRBD1 (6 bases). The CDR3 sequence is 17 residues long. Trimming took 3 bases from V and 0 from J, leaving 14 bases between them. Germline V lookup: CDR1 LGHDT, CDR2 YNNKEL (reference sequence).

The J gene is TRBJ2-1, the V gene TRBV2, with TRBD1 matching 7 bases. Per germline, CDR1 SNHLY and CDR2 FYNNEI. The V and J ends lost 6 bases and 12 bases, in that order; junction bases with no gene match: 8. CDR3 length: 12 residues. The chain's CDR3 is CASSYRGEGQFF. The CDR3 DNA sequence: TGTGCCAGCAGCTACAGGGGAGAGGGGCAGTTCTTC.

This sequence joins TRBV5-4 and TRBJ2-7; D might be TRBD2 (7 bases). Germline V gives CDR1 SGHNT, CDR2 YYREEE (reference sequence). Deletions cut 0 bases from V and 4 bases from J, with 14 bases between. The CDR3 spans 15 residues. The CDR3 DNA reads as TGTGCCAGCAGCTTGGCTGGAGGGAGGGGGTACGAGCAGTACTTC. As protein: CASSLAGGRGYEQYF.

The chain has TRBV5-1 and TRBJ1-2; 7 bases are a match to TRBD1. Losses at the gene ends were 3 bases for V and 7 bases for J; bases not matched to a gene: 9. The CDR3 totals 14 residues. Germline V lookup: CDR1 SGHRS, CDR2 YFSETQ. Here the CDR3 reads CASSSTGEGSGYTF. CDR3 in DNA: TGCGCCAGCAGCTCTACAGGGGAAGGAAGTGGCTACACCTTC. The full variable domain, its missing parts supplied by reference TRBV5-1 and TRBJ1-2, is KAGVTQTPRYLIKTRGQQVTLSCSPISGHRSVSWYQQTPGQGLQFLFEYFSETQRNKGNFPGRFSGRQFSNSRSEMNVSTLELGDSALYLCASSSTGEGSGYTFGSGTRLTVV.

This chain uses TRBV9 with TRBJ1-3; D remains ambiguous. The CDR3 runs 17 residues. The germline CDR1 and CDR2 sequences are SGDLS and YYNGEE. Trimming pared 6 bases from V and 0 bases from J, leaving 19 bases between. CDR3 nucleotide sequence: TGTGCCAGCACCCCCCTTCGGTGGAGCAGCTCTGGAAACACCATATATTTT. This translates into CASTPLRWSSSGNTIYF.